This T cell receptor beta chain was sequenced during a study of T cell responses to AZD1222 COVID-19 vaccine. Concerning this clone itself: Its specificity is not known.

Study-wide points: Most donors were white British and more were female, and clonal diversity was possibly underestimated. Baseline seropositivity occurred in only a handful of AZD1222 recipients.

CDR3 length: 14 residues. CDR1 and CDR2 from the germline V gene are MNHNS and SASEGT. Trimming took 3 bases from V and 7 from J; bases not matched to a gene: 6. Only in-frame clones appear in the TCRdb table, and some are missing; sequencing was by immunoSEQ multiplex PCR. This repertoire shows more than 140,000 clones, approximately 90% found once; its top ten account for roughly 3.5%. The chain has TRBV6-1 and TRBJ2-1, with 7 bases fitting TRBD1. The material was peripheral blood, obtained on day 0 of MenACWY control vaccination. This receptor was identified in an adult in good health. In DNA, the CDR3 is TGTGCCAGCAGTGAGGGCCCAGGGGGAAATGAGCAGTTCTTC. Its protein product is CASSEGPGGNEQFF.